One T cell receptor beta chain is described in this entry. The source of the sample is a study of memory CD4+ T cells and cytomegalovirus serostatus. The germline gives CDR1 LNHNV, CDR2 YYDKDF (reference sequence). This CDR3 spans 15 amino acids. V was pared by 8 bases and J by 6 bases, with 20 bases between. Assay used: immunoSEQ multiplex PCR; TCRdb lists only in-frame clones, some missing. The table lists approximately 44,000 clones, approximately 82% of them singletons. The sort gate was single viable CD3+CD4+CD8-CD45RO+ cells for memory CD4+ T cells. Serum IgG to CMV pp150, pp28, p38 and p52 defined serostatus.

This chain connects TRBV15 to TRBJ2-1; D perhaps matches TRBD1 (6 bases). The sample consisted of memory CD4+ T cells from blood. This TCR was sampled from an adult in good health and CMV-seronegative. CDR3 coding DNA: TGTGCCACCTTAAGTCGGGACAACCGGGGCAATGAGCAGTTCTTC. As protein: CATLSRDNRGNEQFF.